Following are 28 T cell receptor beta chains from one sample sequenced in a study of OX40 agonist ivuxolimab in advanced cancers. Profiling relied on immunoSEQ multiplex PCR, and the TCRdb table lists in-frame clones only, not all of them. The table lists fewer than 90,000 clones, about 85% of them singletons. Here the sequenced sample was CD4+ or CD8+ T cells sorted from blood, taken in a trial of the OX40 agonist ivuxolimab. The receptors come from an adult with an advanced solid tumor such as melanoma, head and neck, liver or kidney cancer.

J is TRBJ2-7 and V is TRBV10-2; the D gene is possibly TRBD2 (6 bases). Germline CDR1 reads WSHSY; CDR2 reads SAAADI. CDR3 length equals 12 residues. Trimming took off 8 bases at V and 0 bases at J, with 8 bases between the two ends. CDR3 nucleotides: TGCGCCAGCTGGAGGGACTCCTACGAGCAGTACTTC. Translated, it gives CASWRDSYEQYF.

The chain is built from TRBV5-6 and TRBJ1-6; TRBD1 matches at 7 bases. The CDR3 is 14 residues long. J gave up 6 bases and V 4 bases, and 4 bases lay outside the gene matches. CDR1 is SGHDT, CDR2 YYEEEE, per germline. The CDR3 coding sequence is TGTGCCAGCAGCCCGACAGGGCCTAATTCACCCCTCCACTTT. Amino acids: CASSPTGPNSPLHF.

CDR3 sequence (DNA): TGCGCCAGCAGCCCTGGACAGGGAGTTTCCCCCGTCCAAGAGACCCAGTACTTC. Its translation: CASSPGQGVSPVQETQYF. The V gene is TRBV5-1, the J gene TRBJ2-5; 8 bases line up with TRBD1. With 4 bases clipped from V and 1 base from J, the junction kept 15 bases outside the gene matches. The CDR3 is made up of 18 amino acids. CDR1 is SGHRS and CDR2 is YFSETQ in the germline V gene.

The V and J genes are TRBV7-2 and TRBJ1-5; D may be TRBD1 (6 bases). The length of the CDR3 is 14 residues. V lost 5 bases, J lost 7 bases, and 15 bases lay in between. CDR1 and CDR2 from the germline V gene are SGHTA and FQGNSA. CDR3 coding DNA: TGTGCCAGCAGCCCACAGGGTGGTGGACAGCCCCAGCATTTT. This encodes CASSPQGGGQPQHF.

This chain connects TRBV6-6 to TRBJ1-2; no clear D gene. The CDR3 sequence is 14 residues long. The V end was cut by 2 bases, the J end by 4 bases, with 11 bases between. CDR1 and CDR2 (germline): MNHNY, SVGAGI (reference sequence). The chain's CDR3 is CASSYGGPGYGYTF. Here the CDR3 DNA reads TGTGCCAGCAGTTACGGCGGGCCAGGCTATGGCTACACCTTC.

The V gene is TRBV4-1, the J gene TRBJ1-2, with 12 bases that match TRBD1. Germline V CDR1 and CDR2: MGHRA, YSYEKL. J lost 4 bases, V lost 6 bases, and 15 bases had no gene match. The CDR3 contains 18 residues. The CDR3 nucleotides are TGCGCCAGCAGTCCCCACAGGTGGGACAGGGGGCGCTTCTATGGCTACACCTTC. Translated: CASSPHRWDRGRFYGYTF.

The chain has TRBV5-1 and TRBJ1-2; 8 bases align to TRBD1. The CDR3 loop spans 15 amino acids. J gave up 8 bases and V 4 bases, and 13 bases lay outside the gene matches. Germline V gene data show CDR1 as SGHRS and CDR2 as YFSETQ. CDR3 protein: CASSPGQVSGGGYTF. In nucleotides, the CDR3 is TGCGCCAGCAGCCCGGGACAGGTCTCAGGAGGGGGCTACACCTTC.

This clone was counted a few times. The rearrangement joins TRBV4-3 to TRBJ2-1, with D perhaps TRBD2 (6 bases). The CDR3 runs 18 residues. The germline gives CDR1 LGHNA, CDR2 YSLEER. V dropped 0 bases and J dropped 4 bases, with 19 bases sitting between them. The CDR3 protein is CASSQDGWSGLSYNEQFF. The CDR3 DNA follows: TGCGCCAGCAGCCAAGATGGGTGGTCGGGACTTTCATACAATGAGCAGTTCTTC.

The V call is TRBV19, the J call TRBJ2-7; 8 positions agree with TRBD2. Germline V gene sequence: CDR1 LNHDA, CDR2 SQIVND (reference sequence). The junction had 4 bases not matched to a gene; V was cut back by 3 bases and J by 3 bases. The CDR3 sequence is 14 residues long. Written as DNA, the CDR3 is TGTGCCAGTAGTATCCCGGGACTAGTCTACGAGCAGTACTTC. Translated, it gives CASSIPGLVYEQYF. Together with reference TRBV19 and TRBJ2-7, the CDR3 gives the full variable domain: DGGITQSPKYLFRKEGQNVTLSCEQNLNHDAMYWYRQDPGQGLRLIYYSQIVNDFQKGDIAEGYSVSREKKESFPLTVTSAQKNPTAFYLCASSIPGLVYEQYFGPGTRLTVT.

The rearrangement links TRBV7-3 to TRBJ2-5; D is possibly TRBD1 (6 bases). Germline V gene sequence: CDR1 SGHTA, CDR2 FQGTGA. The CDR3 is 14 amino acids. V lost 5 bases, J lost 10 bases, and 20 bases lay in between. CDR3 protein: CASSPPTGPRRQYF. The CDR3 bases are TGTGCCAGCAGCCCGCCGACAGGTCCACGGCGCCAGTACTTC.

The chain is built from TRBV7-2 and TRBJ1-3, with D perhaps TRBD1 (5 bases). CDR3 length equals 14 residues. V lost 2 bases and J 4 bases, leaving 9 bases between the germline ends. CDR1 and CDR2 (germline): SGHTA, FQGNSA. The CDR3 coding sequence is TGTGCCAGCAGCTTATATAGGGACGGAAACACCATATATTTT. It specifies CASSLYRDGNTIYF.

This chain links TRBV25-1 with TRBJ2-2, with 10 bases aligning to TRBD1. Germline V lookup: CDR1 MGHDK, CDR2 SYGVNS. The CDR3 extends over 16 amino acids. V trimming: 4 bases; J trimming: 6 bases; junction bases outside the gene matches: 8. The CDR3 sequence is CASSGRRDRGPGELFF. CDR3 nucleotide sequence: TGTGCCAGCAGTGGACGCCGGGACAGGGGCCCCGGGGAGCTGTTTTTT.

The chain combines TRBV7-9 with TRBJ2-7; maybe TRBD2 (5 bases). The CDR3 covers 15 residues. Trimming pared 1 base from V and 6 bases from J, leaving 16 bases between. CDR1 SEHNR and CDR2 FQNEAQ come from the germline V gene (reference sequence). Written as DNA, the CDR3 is TGTGCCAGCAGCTTAGTGACTCTCGGAGGCGGCGAGCAGTACTTC. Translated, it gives CASSLVTLGGGEQYF. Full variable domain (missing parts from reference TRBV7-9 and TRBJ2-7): DTGVSQNPRHKITKRGQNVTFRCDPISEHNRLYWYRQTLGQGPEFLTYFQNEAQLEKSRLLSDRFSAERPKGSFSTLEIQRTEQGDSAMYLCASSLVTLGGGEQYFGPGTRLTVT.

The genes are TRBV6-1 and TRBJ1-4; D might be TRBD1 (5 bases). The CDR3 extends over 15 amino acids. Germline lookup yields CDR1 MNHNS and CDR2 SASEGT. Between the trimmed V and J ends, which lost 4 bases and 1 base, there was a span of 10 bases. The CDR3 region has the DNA TGTGCCAGCAGTGGGTGGGGGGAAACTAATGAAAAACTGTTTTTT. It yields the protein CASSGWGETNEKLFF.

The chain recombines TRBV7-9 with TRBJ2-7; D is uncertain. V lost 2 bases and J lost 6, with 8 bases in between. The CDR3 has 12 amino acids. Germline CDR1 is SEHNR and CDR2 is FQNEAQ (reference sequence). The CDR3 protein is CASSLSGVEQYF. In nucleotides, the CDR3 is TGTGCCAGCAGCTTATCTGGGGTCGAGCAGTACTTC.

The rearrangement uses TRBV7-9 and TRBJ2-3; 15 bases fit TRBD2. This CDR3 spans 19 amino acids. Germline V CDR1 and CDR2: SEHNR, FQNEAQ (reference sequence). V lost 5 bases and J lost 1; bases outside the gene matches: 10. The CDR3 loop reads CASSPLPGLAGGGTDTQYF. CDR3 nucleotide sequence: TGTGCCAGCAGCCCACTACCGGGACTAGCGGGGGGCGGCACAGATACGCAGTATTTT.

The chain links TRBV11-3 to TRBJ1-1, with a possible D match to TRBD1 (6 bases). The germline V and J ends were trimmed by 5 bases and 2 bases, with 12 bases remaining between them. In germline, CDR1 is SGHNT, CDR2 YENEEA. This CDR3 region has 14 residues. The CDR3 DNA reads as TGTGCCAGCAGCCCGTTACAGGGTAACACTGAAGCTTTCTTT. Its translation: CASSPLQGNTEAFF.

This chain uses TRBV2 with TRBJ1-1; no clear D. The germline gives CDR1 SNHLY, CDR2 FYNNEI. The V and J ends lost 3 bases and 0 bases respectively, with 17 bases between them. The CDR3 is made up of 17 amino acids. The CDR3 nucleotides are TGTGCCAGCAGTGAGCGGTTTTGGTCAACCTTGAACACTGAAGCTTTCTTT. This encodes CASSERFWSTLNTEAFF.

The CDR3 sequence is CSVGVNSYQETQYF. The CDR3 DNA follows: TGCAGCGTTGGGGTAAACTCGTACCAAGAGACCCAGTACTTC. The V gene is TRBV29-1, the J gene TRBJ2-5; D remains ambiguous. Germline V gene lookup returns CDR1 SQVTM and CDR2 ANQGSEA. The CDR3 totals 14 residues. V gave up 4 bases and J gave up 0 bases, with 12 bases separating them.

CDR3 sequence: CSVIRDTNTIYF. For the CDR3, the DNA is TGCAGCGTTATCCGGGACACAAACACCATATATTTT. The rearrangement joins TRBV29-1 to TRBJ1-3, with a tentative D call TRBD1 (6 bases). Trimming stripped 5 bases from V and 6 bases from J, with 11 bases between. This CDR3 contains 12 residues. Germline loops: CDR1 SQVTM, CDR2 ANQGSEA. Based on the CDR3 plus reference TRBV29-1 and TRBJ1-3, the full variable domain is SAVISQKPSRDICQRGTSLTIQCQVDSQVTMMFWYRQQPGQSLTLIATANQGSEATYESGFVIDKFPISRPNLTFSTLTVSNMSPEDSSIYLCSVIRDTNTIYFGEGSWLTVV.

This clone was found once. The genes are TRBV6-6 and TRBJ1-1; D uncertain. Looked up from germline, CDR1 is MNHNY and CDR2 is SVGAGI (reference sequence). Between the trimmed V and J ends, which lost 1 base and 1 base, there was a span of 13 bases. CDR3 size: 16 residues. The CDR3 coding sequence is TGTGCCAGCAGTTACTACCCTTCGGACCCGAACACTGAAGCTTTCTTT. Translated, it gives CASSYYPSDPNTEAFF.

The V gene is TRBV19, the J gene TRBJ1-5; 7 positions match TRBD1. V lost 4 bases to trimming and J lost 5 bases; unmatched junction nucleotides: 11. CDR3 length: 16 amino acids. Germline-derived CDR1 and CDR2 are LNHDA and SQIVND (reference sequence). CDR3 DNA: TGTGCCAGTAGTACTAGCCCCCAGGGGGTCGATCAGCCCCAGCATTTT. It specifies CASSTSPQGVDQPQHF.

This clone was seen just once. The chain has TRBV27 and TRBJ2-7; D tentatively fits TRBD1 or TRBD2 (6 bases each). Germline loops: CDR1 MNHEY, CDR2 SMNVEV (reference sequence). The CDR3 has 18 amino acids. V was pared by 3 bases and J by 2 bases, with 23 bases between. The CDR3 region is CASSFDGRGQGRTYEQYF. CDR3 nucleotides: TGTGCCAGCAGTTTTGATGGTCGGGGGCAGGGGAGGACCTACGAGCAGTACTTC.

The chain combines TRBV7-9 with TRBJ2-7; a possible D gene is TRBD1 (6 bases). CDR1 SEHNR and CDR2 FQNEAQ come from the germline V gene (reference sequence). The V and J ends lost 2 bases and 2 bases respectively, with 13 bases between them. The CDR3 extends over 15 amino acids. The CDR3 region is CASSLTQDSTYEQYF. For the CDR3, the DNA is TGTGCCAGCAGCTTAACCCAGGACAGCACCTACGAGCAGTACTTC.

CDR3 DNA: TGTGCCAGCAGCCGGACAGGGAATAATTCACCCCTCCACTTT. This gives the protein CASSRTGNNSPLHF. The chain joins TRBV9 to TRBJ1-6, with 8 bases identical to TRBD1. Unmatched junction bases numbered 2, after V lost 4 bases and J lost 5 bases. The CDR3 is 14 residues long. CDR1 and CDR2 from the germline V gene are SGDLS and YYNGEE.

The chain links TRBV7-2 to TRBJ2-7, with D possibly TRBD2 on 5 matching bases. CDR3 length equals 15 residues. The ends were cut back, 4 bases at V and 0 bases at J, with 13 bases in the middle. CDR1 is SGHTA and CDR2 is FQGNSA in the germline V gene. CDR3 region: CASSSIRDSSYEQYF. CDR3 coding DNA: TGTGCCAGCAGCTCAATCCGGGATTCCTCCTACGAGCAGTACTTC.

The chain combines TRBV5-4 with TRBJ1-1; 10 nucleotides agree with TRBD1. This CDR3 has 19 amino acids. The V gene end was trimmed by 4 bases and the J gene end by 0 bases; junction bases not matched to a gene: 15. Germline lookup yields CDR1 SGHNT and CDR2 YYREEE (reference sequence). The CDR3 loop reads CASSPGQGSTYFMNTEAFF. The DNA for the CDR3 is TGTGCCAGCAGCCCGGGACAGGGGTCCACCTATTTCATGAACACTGAAGCTTTCTTT.

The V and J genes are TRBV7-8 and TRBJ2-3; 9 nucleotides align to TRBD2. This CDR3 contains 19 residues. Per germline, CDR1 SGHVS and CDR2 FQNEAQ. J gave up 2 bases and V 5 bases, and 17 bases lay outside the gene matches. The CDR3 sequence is CASSPSGAGGVRATDTQYF. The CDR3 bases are TGTGCCAGCAGCCCTAGCGGAGCGGGAGGTGTCCGGGCCACAGATACGCAGTATTTT.